This T cell receptor (beta chain) was captured in a study of cytomegalovirus exposure and HLA in healthy donors. Whole-study results and caveats: The HLA-A and HLA-B alleles of most subjects were reportedly predicted accurately from TCR beta sequences. Later examination showed HLA-associated TCR beta chains had greater clonal expansion than equally common others.

It was with 60 Vbeta and 13 Jbeta primers that the PCR ran. Libraries were prepared by immunoSEQ multiplex PCR; TCRdb keeps only in-frame clonotypes and omits some of them. Of about 160,000 clones listed, approximately 80% are singletons. Germline CDR1 LNHNV, CDR2 YYDKDF (reference sequence). V was pared by 0 bases and J by 5 bases, with 19 bases between. This CDR3 has 17 residues. Points on this clone: Its antigen is undetermined.

These donors counted as nominally healthy when sampled, but unrecorded immune exposures were likely. Input material: PBMCs. The gene calls are TRBV15 and TRBJ2-5, with TRBD1 as a possible D gene (6 bases). The receptor was derived from a man between 50 and 59 years old in good health and CMV-seropositive. The CDR3 DNA is TGTGCCACCAGCAGAGATCGCCAACAGGGCCCAAGGGAGACCCAGTACTTC. This encodes CATSRDRQQGPRETQYF.